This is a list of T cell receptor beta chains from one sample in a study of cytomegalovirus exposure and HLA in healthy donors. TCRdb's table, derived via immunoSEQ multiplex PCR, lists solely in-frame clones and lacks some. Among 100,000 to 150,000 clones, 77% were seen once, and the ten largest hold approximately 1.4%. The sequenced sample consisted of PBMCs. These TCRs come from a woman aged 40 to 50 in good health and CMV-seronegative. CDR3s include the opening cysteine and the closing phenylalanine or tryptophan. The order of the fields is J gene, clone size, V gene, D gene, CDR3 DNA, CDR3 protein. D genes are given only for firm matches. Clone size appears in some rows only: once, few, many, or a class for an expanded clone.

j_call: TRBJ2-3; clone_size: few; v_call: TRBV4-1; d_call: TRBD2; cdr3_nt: TGCGCCAGCAGCCGTATTCGGCGGGAGACAGATACGCAGTATTTT; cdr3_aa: CASSRIRRETDTQYF
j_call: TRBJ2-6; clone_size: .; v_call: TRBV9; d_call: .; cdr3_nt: TGTGCCAGCAGCGTAGAATTGAGTGGGGCCAACGTCCTGACTTTC; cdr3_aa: CASSVELSGANVLTF
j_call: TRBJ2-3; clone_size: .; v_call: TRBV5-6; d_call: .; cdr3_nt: TGTGCCAGCAGCTTGGGACTTGAACGGCCAGATACGCAGTATTTT; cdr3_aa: CASSLGLERPDTQYF
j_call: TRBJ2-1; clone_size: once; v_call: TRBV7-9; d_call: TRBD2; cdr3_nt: TGTGCCAGCAGCCCAACCCCATGGGGGACTAGCGGGACCAGGGATGAGCAGTTCTTC; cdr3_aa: CASSPTPWGTSGTRDEQFF
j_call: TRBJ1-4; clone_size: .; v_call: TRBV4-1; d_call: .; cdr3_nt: TGCGCCAGCAGCCAAGATCCACAGGGTGCAAAACTGCTTTTT; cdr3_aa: CASSQDPQGAKLLF
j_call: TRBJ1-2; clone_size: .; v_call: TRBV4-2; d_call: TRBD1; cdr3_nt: TGTGCCAGCAGCCTGCCGGGGACAGGGGTCGGCTACACCTTC; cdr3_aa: CASSLPGTGVGYTF
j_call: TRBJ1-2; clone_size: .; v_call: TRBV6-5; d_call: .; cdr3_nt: TGTGCCAGCAGTTCCCCTTACTATGGCTACACCTTC; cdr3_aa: CASSSPYYGYTF
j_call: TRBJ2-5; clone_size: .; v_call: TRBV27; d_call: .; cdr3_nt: TGTGCCAGCAGTTTTACGTTCCGGCAAGAGACCCAGTACTTC; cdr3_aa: CASSFTFRQETQYF
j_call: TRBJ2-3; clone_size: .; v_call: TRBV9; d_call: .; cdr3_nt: TGTGCCAGCAGCGTAGCTTATCTTAGCACAGATACGCAGTATTTT; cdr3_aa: CASSVAYLSTDTQYF
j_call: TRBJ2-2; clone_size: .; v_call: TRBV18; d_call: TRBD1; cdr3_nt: TGTGCCAGCTCACCCCGGGACAGCCAAACCGGGGAGCTGTTTTTT; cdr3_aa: CASSPRDSQTGELFF
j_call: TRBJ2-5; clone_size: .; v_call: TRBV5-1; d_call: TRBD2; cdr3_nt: TGCGCCAGCAGCTTGGCCCTAATCCTAGCGGGGGCTCATTTAAGGGTCCAAGAGACCCAGTACTTC; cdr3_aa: CASSLALILAGAHLRVQETQYF
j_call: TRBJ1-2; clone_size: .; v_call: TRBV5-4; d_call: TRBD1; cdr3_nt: TGTGCCAGCAGCCAAGGGACAGCGCTCCTCTATGGCTACACCTTC; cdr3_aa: CASSQGTALLYGYTF
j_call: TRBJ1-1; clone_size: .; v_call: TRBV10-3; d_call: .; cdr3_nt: TGTGCCATCAGTGACCCGCCTACAGGGAACACTGAAGCTTTCTTT; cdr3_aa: CAISDPPTGNTEAFF
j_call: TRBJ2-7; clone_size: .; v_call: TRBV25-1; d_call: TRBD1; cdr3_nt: TGTGCCACGAGGACAGGGGGGTGGGAGCAGTACTTC; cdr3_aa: CATRTGGWEQYF
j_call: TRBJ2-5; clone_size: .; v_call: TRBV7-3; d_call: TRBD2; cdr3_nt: TGTGCCAGCAGCTTAGGGGGGACGGGACTAGCGGGGCGACAGTACTTC; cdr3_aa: CASSLGGTGLAGRQYF
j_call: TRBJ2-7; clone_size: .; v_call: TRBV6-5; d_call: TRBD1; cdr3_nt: TGTGCCAGCAGTAGACAGGGTATGAGCTCCTACGAGCAGTACTTC; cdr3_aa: CASSRQGMSSYEQYF
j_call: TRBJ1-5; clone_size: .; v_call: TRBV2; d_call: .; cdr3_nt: TGTGCCAGCAGTGAAGGACAGTTCAATCAGCCCCAGCATTTT; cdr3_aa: CASSEGQFNQPQHF
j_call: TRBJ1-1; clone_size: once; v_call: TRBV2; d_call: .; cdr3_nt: TGTGCCAGCAGTGGAGCACAGATGAACACTGAAGCTTTCTTT; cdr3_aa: CASSGAQMNTEAFF
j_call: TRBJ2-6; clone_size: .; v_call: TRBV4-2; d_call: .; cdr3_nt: TGTGCCAGCAGCCAAGATCGAACAGGCTCTGGGGCCAACGTCCTGACTTTC; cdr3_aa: CASSQDRTGSGANVLTF
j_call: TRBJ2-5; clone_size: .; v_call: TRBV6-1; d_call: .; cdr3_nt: TGTGCCAGCAGTGAGGGGAGTTCGAAAGAGACCCAGTACTTC; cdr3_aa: CASSEGSSKETQYF
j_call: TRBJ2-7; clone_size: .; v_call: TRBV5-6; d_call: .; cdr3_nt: TGTGCCAGCAGCCCGCGGTTATACGGGGGGCCGTACTTC; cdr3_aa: CASSPRLYGGPYF
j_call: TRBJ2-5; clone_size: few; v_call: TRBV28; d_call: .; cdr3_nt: TGTGCCAGCAGTTATATCCAAGAGACCCAGTACTTC; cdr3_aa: CASSYIQETQYF
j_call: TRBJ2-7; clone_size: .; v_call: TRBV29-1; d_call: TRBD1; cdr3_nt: TGCAGCCGATTGACAGGGAGCTCCTACGAGCAGTACTTC; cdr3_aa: CSRLTGSSYEQYF
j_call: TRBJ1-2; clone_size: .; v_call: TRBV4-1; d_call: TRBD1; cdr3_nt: TGCGCCAGCAGCCCGGGAAGAGACAGGGGGCGCGGTGACTATGGCTACACCTTC; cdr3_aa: CASSPGRDRGRGDYGYTF
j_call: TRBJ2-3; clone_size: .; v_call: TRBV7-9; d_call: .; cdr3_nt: TGTGCCAGCAGCCCCGGGCAGGGCTTCAGTACGCAGTATTTT; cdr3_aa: CASSPGQGFSTQYF
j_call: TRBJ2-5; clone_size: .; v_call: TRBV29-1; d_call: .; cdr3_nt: TGCAGCGTTGAATCGGGGAGGGAGACCCAGTACTTC; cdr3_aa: CSVESGRETQYF
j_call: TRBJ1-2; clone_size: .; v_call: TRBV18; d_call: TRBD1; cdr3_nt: TGTGCCAGCTCACTAGACAGGGACTATGGCTACACCTTC; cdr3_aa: CASSLDRDYGYTF
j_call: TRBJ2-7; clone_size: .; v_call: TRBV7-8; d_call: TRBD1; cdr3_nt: TGTGCCAGCAGCCGCACCCCAGGGGGCTCGGGCGAGCAGTACTTC; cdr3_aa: CASSRTPGGSGEQYF
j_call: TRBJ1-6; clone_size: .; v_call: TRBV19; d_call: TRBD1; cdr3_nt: TGTGCCAGTAGTATAGGTGGACAGGGGATAGCCCCCCTCCACTTT; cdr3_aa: CASSIGGQGIAPLHF
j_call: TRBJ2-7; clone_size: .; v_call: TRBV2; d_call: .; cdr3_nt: TGTGCCAGCAGTGAAGGGCTAGCGTACGAGCAGTACTTC; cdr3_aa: CASSEGLAYEQYF
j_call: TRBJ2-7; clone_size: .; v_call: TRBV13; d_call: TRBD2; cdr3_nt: TGTGCCAGCAGCTCCCCTGGGACTAGCGGGGATTCCTACGAGCAGTACTTC; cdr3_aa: CASSSPGTSGDSYEQYF
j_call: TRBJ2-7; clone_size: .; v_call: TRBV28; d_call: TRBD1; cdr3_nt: TGTGCCAGCAGTTTGAGGGGACAGGGAGGGTACGAGCAGTACTTC; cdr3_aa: CASSLRGQGGYEQYF
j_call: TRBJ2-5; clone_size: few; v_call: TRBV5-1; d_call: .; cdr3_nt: TGCGCCAGCAGCAAAGGGGCGGTGGGGGAGACCCAGTACTTC; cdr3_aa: CASSKGAVGETQYF
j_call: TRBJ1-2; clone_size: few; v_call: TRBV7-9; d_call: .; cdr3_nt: TGTGCCAGCAGCCTAGAAACAGGGATCTATGGCTACACCTTC; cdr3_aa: CASSLETGIYGYTF
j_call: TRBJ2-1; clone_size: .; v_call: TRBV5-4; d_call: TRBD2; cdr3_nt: TGTGCCAGCAGCTTCAGACTAGCGGGGGGTGGGGATGAGCAGTTCTTC; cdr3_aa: CASSFRLAGGGDEQFF
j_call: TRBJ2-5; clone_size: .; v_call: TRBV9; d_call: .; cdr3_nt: TGTGCCAGCAGCCCAATGGAGGGGGGGCGGGAGACCCAGTACTTC; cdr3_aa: CASSPMEGGRETQYF
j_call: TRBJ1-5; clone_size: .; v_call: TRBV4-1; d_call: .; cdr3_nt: TGCGCCAGCAGCCAAGATATAGTAAGTCAGCCCCAGCATTTT; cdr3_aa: CASSQDIVSQPQHF
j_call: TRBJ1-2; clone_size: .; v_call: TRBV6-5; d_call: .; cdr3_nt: TGTGCCAGCAGTTACTCCTCTAACTATGGCTACACCTTC; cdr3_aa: CASSYSSNYGYTF
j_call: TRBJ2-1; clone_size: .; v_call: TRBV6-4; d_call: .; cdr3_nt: TGTGCCAGCAGCAAAGGACAGTCCTACAATGAGCAGTTCTTC; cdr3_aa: CASSKGQSYNEQFF
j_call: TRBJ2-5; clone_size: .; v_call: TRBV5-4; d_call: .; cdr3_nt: TGTGCCAGCAGCTTTTTGGCAGATCCGCAAGAGACCCAGTACTTC; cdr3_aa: CASSFLADPQETQYF
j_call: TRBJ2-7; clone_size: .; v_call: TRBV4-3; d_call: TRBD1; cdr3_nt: TGCGCCAGCAGCTCTCGGGGACAGGGGAACTCCTACGAGCAGTACTTC; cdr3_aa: CASSSRGQGNSYEQYF
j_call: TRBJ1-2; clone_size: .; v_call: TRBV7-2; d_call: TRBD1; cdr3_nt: TGTGCCAGCAGCTTAGATGGGGACAGGGGGCTTGGCTACACCTTC; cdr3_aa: CASSLDGDRGLGYTF
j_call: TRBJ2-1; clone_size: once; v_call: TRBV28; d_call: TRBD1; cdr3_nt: TGTGCCAGCAGTTTACTACAGGGGGCGAATGAGCAGTTCTTC; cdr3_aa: CASSLLQGANEQFF
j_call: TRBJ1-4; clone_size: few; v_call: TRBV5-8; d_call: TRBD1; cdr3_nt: TGTGCCAGCAGTCCCTGGGACAGTAGCGAAAAACTGTTTTTT; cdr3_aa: CASSPWDSSEKLFF
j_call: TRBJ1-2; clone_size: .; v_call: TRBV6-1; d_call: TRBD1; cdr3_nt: TGTGCCAGCAGTGAGGGACAGTCTAATAACTATGGCTACACCTTC; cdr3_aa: CASSEGQSNNYGYTF
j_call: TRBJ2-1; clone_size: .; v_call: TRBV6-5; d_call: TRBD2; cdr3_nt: TGTGCCAGCAGTTACTCCGGGGGGGGGAATGAGCAGTTCTTC; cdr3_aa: CASSYSGGGNEQFF
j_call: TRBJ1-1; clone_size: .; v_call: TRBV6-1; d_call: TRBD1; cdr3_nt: TGTGCCAGCATTTCAGGGGGAAACACTGAAGCTTTCTTT; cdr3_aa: CASISGGNTEAFF
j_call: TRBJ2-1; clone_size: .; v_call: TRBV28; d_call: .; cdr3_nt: TGTGCCAGCAGACAGTCAAACAATGAGCAGTTCTTC; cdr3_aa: CASRQSNNEQFF
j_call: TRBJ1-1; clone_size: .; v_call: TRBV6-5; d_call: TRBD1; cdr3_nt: TGTGCCAGCAGCCCCGGGACAGCTGCTTTCTTT; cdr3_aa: CASSPGTAAFF
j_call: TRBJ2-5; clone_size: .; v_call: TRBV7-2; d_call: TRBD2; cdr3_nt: TGTGCCAGCAGCTTAACGCTAGCGGCCCAAGAGACCCAGTACTTC; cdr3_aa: CASSLTLAAQETQYF